This entry describes one T cell receptor beta chain. These data come from a study of T cell changes during pregnancy in multiple sclerosis. The data were produced by immunoSEQ multiplex PCR, yet TCRdb's version contains in-frame clones alone and is incomplete. The sample records tens of thousands of clones, approximately 92% being singletons. The CDR3 extends over 15 amino acids. V lost 1 base, J lost 5 bases, and 15 bases lay in between. Germline CDR1 and CDR2: SGHNT and YYREEE (reference sequence). The sample here was peripheral blood, taken in the first trimester of pregnancy. The chain is built from TRBV5-4 and TRBJ2-5, with D maybe TRBD1 (7 bases). The TCR sequence derives from a female donor with multiple sclerosis, enrolled in a pregnancy study. The CDR3: CASSLSRGAGETQYF. The CDR3 nucleotides read TGTGCCAGCAGCTTGTCCAGGGGGGCTGGGGAGACCCAGTACTTC.